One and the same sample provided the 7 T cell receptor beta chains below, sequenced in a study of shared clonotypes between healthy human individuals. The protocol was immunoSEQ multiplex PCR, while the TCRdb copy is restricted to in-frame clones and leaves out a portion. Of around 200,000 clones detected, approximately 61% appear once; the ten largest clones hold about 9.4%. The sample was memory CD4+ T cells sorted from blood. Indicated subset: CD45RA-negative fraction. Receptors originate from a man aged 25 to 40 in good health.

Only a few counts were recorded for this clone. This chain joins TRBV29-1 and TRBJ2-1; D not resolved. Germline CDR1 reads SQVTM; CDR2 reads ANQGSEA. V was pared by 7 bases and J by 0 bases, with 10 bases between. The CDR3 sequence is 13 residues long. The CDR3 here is CSETSGSYNEQFF. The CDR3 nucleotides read TGCAGCGAAACGTCCGGCTCCTACAATGAGCAGTTCTTC.

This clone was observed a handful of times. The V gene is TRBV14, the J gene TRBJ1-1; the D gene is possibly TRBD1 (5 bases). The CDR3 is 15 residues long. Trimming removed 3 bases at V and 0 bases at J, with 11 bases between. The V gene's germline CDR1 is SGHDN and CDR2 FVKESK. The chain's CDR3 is CASSQIRQMNTEAFF. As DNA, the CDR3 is TGTGCCAGCAGCCAGATAAGACAGATGAACACTGAAGCTTTCTTT.

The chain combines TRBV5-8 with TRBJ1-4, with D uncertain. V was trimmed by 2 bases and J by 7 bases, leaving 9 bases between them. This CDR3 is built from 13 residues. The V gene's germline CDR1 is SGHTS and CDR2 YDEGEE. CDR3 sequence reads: CASSFVGSEKLFF. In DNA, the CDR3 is TGTGCCAGCAGCTTCGTCGGGTCTGAAAAACTGTTTTTT.

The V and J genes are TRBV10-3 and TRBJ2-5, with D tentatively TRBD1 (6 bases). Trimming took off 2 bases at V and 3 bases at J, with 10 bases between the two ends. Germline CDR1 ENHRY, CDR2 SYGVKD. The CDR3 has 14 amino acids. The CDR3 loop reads CAISEPYREETQYF. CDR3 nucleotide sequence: TGTGCCATCAGTGAGCCCTACAGGGAAGAGACCCAGTACTTC.

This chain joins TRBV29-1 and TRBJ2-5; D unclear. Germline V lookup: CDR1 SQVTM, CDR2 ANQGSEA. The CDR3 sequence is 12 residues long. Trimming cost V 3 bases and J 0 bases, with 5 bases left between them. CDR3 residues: CSVDEYQETQYF. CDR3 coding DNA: TGCAGCGTTGATGAATACCAAGAGACCCAGTACTTC.

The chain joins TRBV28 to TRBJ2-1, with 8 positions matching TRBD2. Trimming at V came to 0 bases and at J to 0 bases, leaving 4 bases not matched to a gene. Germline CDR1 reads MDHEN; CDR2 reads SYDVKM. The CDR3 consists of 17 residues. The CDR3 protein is CASSLWSGGSSYNEQFF. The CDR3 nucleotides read TGTGCCAGCAGTTTATGGAGCGGGGGCAGCTCCTACAATGAGCAGTTCTTC.

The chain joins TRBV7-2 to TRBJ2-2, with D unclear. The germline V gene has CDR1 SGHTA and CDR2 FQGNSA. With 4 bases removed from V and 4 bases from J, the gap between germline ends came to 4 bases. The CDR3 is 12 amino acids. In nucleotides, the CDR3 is TGTGCCAGCAGCTGGCTCACCGGGGAGCTGTTTTTT. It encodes CASSWLTGELFF.